What follows are 25 T cell receptor beta chains derived from one specimen sequenced in a study of T cells after yellow fever vaccination. TCRdb fed the 5' RACE reads into MiXCR, producing one record per CDR3 protein. Here the sample spans 45,000 to 75,000 distinct CDR3 sequences, about 5.6% being singletons. The material was PBMCs, either bulk or a sorted T-cell subset (CD4+, CD8+, memory, or dextramer-sorted; not recorded which), obtained on the day of the yellow fever booster vaccination. The receptors stem from a man aged 18 to 30 who received the YFV17D yellow fever vaccine.

The V and J genes are TRBV7-9 and TRBJ1-2; D is possibly TRBD1 (5 bases). In germline, CDR1 is SEHNR, CDR2 FQNEAQ (reference sequence). The CDR3 is made up of 16 amino acids. Trimming took off 1 base at V and 0 bases at J, with 12 bases between the two ends. The DNA of the CDR3 is TGTGCCAGCAGCTTAGGGGGCAGCTCAGCTAACTATGGCTACACCTTC. Its translation: CASSLGGSSANYGYTF. Complete variable domain (other parts from reference TRBV7-9 and TRBJ1-2): DTGVSQNPRHKITKRGQNVTFRCDPISEHNRLYWYRQTLGQGPEFLTYFQNEAQLEKSRLLSDRFSAERPKGSFSTLEIQRTEQGDSAMYLCASSLGGSSANYGYTFGSGTRLTVV.

This clonotype was recorded many times. The V gene is TRBV12-3 or TRBV12-4, the J gene TRBJ2-5; TRBD1 matches at 7 bases. This CDR3 comprises 16 residues. The V and J ends lost 7 bases and 1 base, in that order; junction bases with no gene match: 12. CDR3 protein: CASNPSGTESQETQYF. In DNA form, the CDR3 reads TGTGCCAGCAACCCGTCCGGGACAGAATCCCAAGAGACCCAGTACTTC.

The chain employs TRBV7-9 and TRBJ1-2; no definite D call. This CDR3 region has 13 residues. The V end lost 5 bases, the J end lost 4 bases, and 11 bases lay between the germline ends. Germline CDR1 SEHNR, CDR2 FQNEAQ (reference sequence). The CDR3 DNA follows: TGTGCCAGCAGCGGCCTTGGAAGCTATGGCTACACCTTC. Translated, it gives CASSGLGSYGYTF.

In its sample, this clonotype was seen a few times. The V gene is TRBV6-5, the J gene TRBJ2-5, with 8 nucleotides matching TRBD1. Looked up from germline, CDR1 is MNHEY and CDR2 is SVGAGI. The CDR3 covers 13 residues. Trimming removed 5 bases from V and 5 bases from J; junction bases left unmatched: 4. In DNA, the CDR3 is TGTGCCAGCAGTAGACAGGGGTGGGAGACCCAGTACTTC. Translated: CASSRQGWETQYF.

This clonotype has more than one count but fewer than ten. Compared with germline, one end of the junction differs, possibly owing to a read error. This chain links TRBV7-7 with TRBJ2-1; D unresolved. Germline V gene data show CDR1 as SSHAT and CDR2 as FNYEAQ (reference sequence). The CDR3 runs to 13 residues. This CDR3 is CASSLDQDNEQFF. DNA of the CDR3: TGTGCTAGCAGCTTAGACCAGGACAATGAGCAGTTCTTC.

This rearrangement joins TRBV13 to TRBJ2-5; TRBD1 aligns across 8 bases. The CDR3 runs to 16 residues. The V gene's germline CDR1 is PRHDT and CDR2 FYEKMQ (reference sequence). The trim removed 6 bases at V and 5 bases at J, leaving 14 bases unmatched. CDR3 in DNA: TGTGCCAGCAGTCATTTCGTAGGACAGGGCCGGGAGACCCAGTACTTC. Its protein product is CASSHFVGQGRETQYF.

Many counts were recorded for this clonotype. The DNA for the CDR3 is TGTGCCAGCAGCCCTAGCGGGGGCAATGAGCAGTTCTTC. It codes for CASSPSGGNEQFF. The chain carries TRBV7-8 and TRBJ2-1; 10 bases match TRBD2. The germline CDR1 and CDR2 sequences are SGHVS and FQNEAQ. Trimming removed 5 bases from V and 6 bases from J; junction bases left unmatched: 1. The CDR3 runs to 13 residues.

The chain combines TRBV10-3 with TRBJ2-5; D might be TRBD1 (5 bases). Germline V gives CDR1 ENHRY, CDR2 SYGVKD. There are 13 residues in the CDR3. Trimming pared 3 bases from V and 4 bases from J, leaving 9 bases between. CDR3 nucleotide sequence: TGTGCCATCAGTGATCGTGGGGCAGAGACCCAGTACTTC. Amino acids: CAISDRGAETQYF.

This clonotype has ten or more counts. The chain combines TRBV4-3 with TRBJ1-4; TRBD1 is a possible D gene (5 bases). This CDR3 comprises 13 residues. V was cut by 2 bases and J by 7 bases, with 8 bases left in between. CDR1 and CDR2 from the germline V gene are LGHNA and YSLEER. This CDR3 is CASSQITGEKLFF. Written as DNA, the CDR3 is TGCGCCAGCAGCCAAATTACAGGTGAAAAACTGTTTTTT.

This clonotype turned up a few times. The rearrangement uses TRBV7-2 and TRBJ2-5, with D possibly being TRBD2 (6 bases). This CDR3 is built from 16 residues. Trimming removed 1 base from V and 2 bases from J, with 14 bases in between. Germline CDR1 SGHTA, CDR2 FQGNSA. Here the CDR3 reads CASSLGLRLGQETQYF. The CDR3 nucleotides are TGTGCCAGCAGCTTAGGTTTGCGACTAGGTCAAGAGACCCAGTACTTC.

This clonotype was counted a few times. This rearrangement joins TRBV21-1 to TRBJ1-2; the tabulated D call, TRBD1, remains unverified against the DNA. TRBV21-1 is recorded as a pseudogene. There are 14 residues in the CDR3. In nucleotides, the CDR3 is TGTGCCAGCAGCGGATCCACAGGGGACGGCGGCTACACCTTC. Residues: CASSGSTGDGGYTF.

The sample holds a few counts of this clonotype. The V call is TRBV5-1, the J call TRBJ1-6; D remains unclear. The germline V and J ends were trimmed by 2 bases and 5 bases, with 8 bases remaining between them. Germline CDR1 reads SGHRS; CDR2 reads YFSETQ. The CDR3 is 14 residues long. In nucleotides, the CDR3 is TGCGCCAGCAGCTTCTCACAGAATAATTCACCCCTCCACTTT. It codes for CASSFSQNNSPLHF.

This clonotype was detected a few times. The CDR3 DNA is TGCGCCAGCAGCTTGGTGGCAGGGGGTAATGAGCAGTTCTTC. Translated: CASSLVAGGNEQFF. This chain uses TRBV5-1 with TRBJ2-1, with 7 bases that match TRBD1. After removal of 0 bases from V and 7 bases from J, the junction contained 4 bases not matched to a gene. Per the germline V gene, CDR1 is SGHRS and CDR2 is YFSETQ. The CDR3 contains 14 residues.

This clonotype was seen many times. The genes are TRBV29-1 and TRBJ1-2; D gene unclear. This CDR3 contains 12 residues. Per the germline V gene, CDR1 is SQVTM and CDR2 is ANQGSEA. Trimming cost V 4 bases and J 5 bases, with 11 bases left between them. CDR3 coding DNA: TGCAGCGTTGCCACGGGAGCTTATGGCTACACCTTC. Its protein product is CSVATGAYGYTF.

Note on this clonotype: A read error may produce the germline difference seen at one junction end. The chain links TRBV7-3 to TRBJ2-3, with no clear D. This CDR3 is built from 15 residues. CDR1 is SGHTA and CDR2 is FQGTGA in the germline V gene. This chain's CDR3 is CASSITVAGTDTQYF. The CDR3 DNA reads as TGTGCCAGCAGCATAACAGTAGCTGGCACAGATACGCAGTATTTT.

CDR3 coding DNA: TGTGCCAGTAGCCGGGACCGCGGGACCTCTGGGGCCAACGTCCTGACTTTC. Its translation: CASSRDRGTSGANVLTF. The chain joins TRBV19 to TRBJ2-6, with a possible D match to TRBD2 (6 bases). This CDR3 spans 17 amino acids. The germline gives CDR1 LNHDA, CDR2 SQIVND (reference sequence). V lost 6 bases to trimming and J lost 0 bases, with 15 bases between them.

This clonotype has a count of ten or more. The CDR3 region is CASSRFPYNEQFF. CDR3 in DNA: TGTGCCAGCTCCCGGTTCCCGTACAATGAGCAGTTCTTC. The chain couples TRBV18 to TRBJ2-1, with no clear D. Deletions cut 6 bases from V and 4 bases from J, with 10 bases between. The CDR3 consists of 13 residues. Germline V gene lookup returns CDR1 KGHSH and CDR2 LQKENI.

The rearrangement links TRBV15 to TRBJ2-7, with D possibly called TRBD1 or TRBD2 (5 bases each). CDR3 length equals 14 residues. The germline V and J ends were trimmed by 4 bases and 1 base, with 11 bases remaining between them. From germline, CDR1 is LNHNV and CDR2 YYDKDF (reference sequence). CDR3 nucleotide sequence: TGTGCCACCAGCAAACGGGACCGATCCTACGAGCAGTACTTC. Protein product: CATSKRDRSYEQYF.

This clonotype was picked up a small number of times. The V call is TRBV4-2, the J call TRBJ1-1; tentatively, D is TRBD1 (5 bases). This CDR3 comprises 14 residues. The germline V gene has CDR1 LGHNA and CDR2 YNFKEQ. V was pared by 1 base and J by 1 base, with 7 bases between. CDR3 protein: CASSQATANTEAFF. The DNA of the CDR3 is TGTGCCAGCAGCCAAGCGACAGCGAACACTGAAGCTTTCTTT.

This clonotype was recorded at least ten times. The V call is TRBV27, the J call TRBJ2-1; D might be TRBD2 (5 bases). The germline V gene has CDR1 MNHEY and CDR2 SMNVEV (reference sequence). The CDR3 extends over 14 amino acids. The V end lost 3 bases, the J end lost 0 bases, and 6 bases lay between the germline ends. In nucleotides, the CDR3 is TGTGCCAGCAGTTTGGGGAGCTCCTACAATGAGCAGTTCTTC. Translating gives CASSLGSSYNEQFF.

Notes on this clonotype: This sequence may be a read error, since a much larger clone differs from it by one base. The J gene is TRBJ2-5, the V gene TRBV11-3, with D unclear. Trimming removed 2 bases at V and 4 bases at J, with 11 bases between. Germline V gene lookup returns CDR1 SGHNT and CDR2 YENEEA. The CDR3 runs 14 residues. The CDR3 protein is CASSLNLRAETQYF. CDR3 DNA sequence: TGTGCCAGCAGCTTAAATCTACGGGCAGAGACCCAGTACTTC.

This clonotype was seen more than once but under ten times. The rearrangement links TRBV4-1 to TRBJ2-7; 10 nucleotides match TRBD2. The CDR3 extends over 15 amino acids. Germline-derived CDR1 and CDR2 are MGHRA and YSYEKL. The ends lost 1 base at V and 5 bases at J; junction bases unmatched: 5. The CDR3 DNA reads as TGCGCCAGCAGCCAAGGGTCTAGCGGGGGTAACGAGCAGTACTTC. Amino acid sequence: CASSQGSSGGNEQYF.

V and J are TRBV16 and TRBJ1-6; tentative D call: TRBD1 (5 bases). Trimming pared 3 bases from V and 4 bases from J, leaving 7 bases between. Germline V gene sequence: CDR1 KGHSY, CDR2 FQNENV. The CDR3 is 14 amino acids. The CDR3, as DNA: TGTGCCAGCAGCCAGGGGGGGTATAATTCACCCCTCCACTTT. Its translation: CASSQGGYNSPLHF.

In this sample, this clonotype turned up many times. The chain uses TRBV7-2 and TRBJ2-7; tentatively, D is TRBD1 (6 bases). Trimming took off 1 base at V and 0 bases at J, with 7 bases between the two ends. The CDR3 has 14 residues. Germline V gives CDR1 SGHTA, CDR2 FQGNSA. CDR3 in DNA: TGTGCCAGCAGCTTAGGCAGGGGCTCCTACGAGCAGTACGTC. It encodes CASSLGRGSYEQYV.

This clonotype was seen ten or more times. J is TRBJ2-1 and V is TRBV6-5; tentatively, D is TRBD1 or TRBD2 (6 bases each). Germline loops: CDR1 MNHEY, CDR2 SVGAGI. V was pared by 3 bases and J by 12 bases, with 15 bases between. This CDR3 comprises 13 residues. The CDR3 protein is CASSYAPGAGQFF. CDR3 nucleotides: TGTGCCAGCAGTTATGCGCCGGGGGCGGGGCAGTTCTTC.